The subject of this entry is one TCR beta chain. These data are taken from a study of control samples from healthy donors and cancer patients. V lost 1 base, J lost 6 bases, and 6 bases stayed unmatched. Germline CDR1 reads SGHTA; CDR2 reads FQGNSA. This CDR3 is 16 amino acids long. Assay used: immunoSEQ multiplex PCR; TCRdb lists only in-frame clones, some missing. The table lists around 130,000 clones, around 96% of them singletons. The chain uses TRBV7-2 and TRBJ2-3; 11 nucleotides align to TRBD2. The clonotype comes from a man aged 25 to 45 in good health. The specimen sequenced was blood. The CDR3 DNA sequence: TGTGCCAGCAGCTTAGGTAGCGGGGGGGCAGTGGATACGCAGTATTTT. Its translation: CASSLGSGGAVDTQYF.